This TCR beta chain was sequenced in a study of cytomegalovirus exposure and HLA in healthy donors. The CDR3 totals 15 residues. CDR1 MNHNS and CDR2 SASEGT come from the germline V gene. The trim removed 1 base at V and 3 bases at J, leaving 2 bases unmatched. Study-wide findings and caveats: The study listed approximately 160 cytomegalovirus-associated TCR beta chains. In vitro experiments confirmed that a few CMV-associated chains were specific for CMV antigens.

60 Vbeta and 13 Jbeta primers were used in PCR. Assay used: immunoSEQ multiplex PCR; TCRdb lists only in-frame clones, some missing. The sample consists of about 240,000 clones, 82% of them appearing once. This clone occurred once. What it binds is not known. The rearrangement links TRBV6-1 to TRBJ2-3; 9 positions match TRBD1. Material for sequencing was PBMCs. The receptor comes from a woman between 35 and 50 years old in good health and CMV-seropositive. The CDR3 sequence is CASSEDRGRTDTQYF. The CDR3 DNA is TGTGCCAGCAGTGAAGACAGGGGGCGTACAGATACGCAGTATTTT.